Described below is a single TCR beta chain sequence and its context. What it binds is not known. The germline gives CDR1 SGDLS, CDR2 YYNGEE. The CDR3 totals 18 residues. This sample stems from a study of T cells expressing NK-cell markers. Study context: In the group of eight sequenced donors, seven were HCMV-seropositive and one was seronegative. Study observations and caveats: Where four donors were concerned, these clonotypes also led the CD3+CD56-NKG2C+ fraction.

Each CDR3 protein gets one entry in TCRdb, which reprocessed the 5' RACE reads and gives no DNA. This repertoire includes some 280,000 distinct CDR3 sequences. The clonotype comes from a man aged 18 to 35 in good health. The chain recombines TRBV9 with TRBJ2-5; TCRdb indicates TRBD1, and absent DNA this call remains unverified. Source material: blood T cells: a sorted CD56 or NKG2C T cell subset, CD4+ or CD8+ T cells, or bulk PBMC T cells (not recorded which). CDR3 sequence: CASSVVPSGTGSGETQYF. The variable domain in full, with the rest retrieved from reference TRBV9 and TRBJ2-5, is DSGVTQTPKHLITATGQRVTLRCSPRSGDLSVYWYQQSLDQGLQFLIQYYNGEERAKGNILERFSAQQFPDLHSELNLSSLELGDSALYFCASSVVPSGTGSGETQYFGPGTRLLVL.